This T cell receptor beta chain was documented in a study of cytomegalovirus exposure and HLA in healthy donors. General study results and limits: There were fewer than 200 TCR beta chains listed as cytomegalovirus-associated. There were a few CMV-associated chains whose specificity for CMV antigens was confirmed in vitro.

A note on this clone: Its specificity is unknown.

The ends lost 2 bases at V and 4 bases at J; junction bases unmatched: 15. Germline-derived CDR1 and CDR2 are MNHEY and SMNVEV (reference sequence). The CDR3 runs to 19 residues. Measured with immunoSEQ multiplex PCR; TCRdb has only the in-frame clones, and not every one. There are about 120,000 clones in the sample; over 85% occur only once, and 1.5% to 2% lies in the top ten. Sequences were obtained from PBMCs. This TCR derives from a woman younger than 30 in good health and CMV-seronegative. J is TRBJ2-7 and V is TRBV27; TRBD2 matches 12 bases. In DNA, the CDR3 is TGTGCCAGCAGTTTAATCGGGCCCCGACTAGCGGGAGTGAAATACGAGCAGTACTTC. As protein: CASSLIGPRLAGVKYEQYF.